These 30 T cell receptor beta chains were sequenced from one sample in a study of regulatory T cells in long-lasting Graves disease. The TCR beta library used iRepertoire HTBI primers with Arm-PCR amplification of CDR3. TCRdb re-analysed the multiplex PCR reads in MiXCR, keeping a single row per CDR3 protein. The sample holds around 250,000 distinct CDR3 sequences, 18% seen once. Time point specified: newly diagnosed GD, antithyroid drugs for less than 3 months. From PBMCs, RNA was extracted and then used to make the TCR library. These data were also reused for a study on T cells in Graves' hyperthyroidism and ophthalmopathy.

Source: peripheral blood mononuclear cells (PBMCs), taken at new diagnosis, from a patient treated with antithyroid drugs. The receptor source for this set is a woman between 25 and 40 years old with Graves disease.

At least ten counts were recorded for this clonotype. CDR3 nucleotides: TGTGCCAGCAGTTTAATGGGGGGACAGGGGGCAGGAAACACCATATATTTT. This translates into CASSLMGGQGAGNTIYF. The chain couples TRBV27 to TRBJ1-3, with 12 bases matching TRBD1. The length of the CDR3 is 17 residues. With V trimmed by 2 bases and J by 4 bases, 6 bases remained unmatched. From germline, CDR1 is MNHEY and CDR2 SMNVEV (reference sequence).

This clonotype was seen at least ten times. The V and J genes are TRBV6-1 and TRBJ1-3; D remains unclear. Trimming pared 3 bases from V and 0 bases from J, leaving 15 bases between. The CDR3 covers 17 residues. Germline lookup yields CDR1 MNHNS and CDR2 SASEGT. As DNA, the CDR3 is TGTGCCAGCAGTGAGTCGGTGTGGGCGAGCTCTGGAAACACCATATATTTT. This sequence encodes CASSESVWASSGNTIYF.

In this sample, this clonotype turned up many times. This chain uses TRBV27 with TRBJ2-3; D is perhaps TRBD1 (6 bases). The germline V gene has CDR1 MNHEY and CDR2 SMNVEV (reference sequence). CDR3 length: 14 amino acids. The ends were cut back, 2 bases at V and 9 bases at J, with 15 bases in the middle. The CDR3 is CASSLGAGEDTQYF. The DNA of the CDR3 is TGTGCCAGCAGTTTAGGGGCAGGGGAAGACACGCAGTATTTT.

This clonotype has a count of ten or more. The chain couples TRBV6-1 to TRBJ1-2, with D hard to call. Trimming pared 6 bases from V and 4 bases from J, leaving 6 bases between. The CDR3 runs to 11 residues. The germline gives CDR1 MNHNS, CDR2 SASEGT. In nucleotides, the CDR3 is TGTGCCAGCAGGAAGTCCTATGGCTACACCTTC. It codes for CASRKSYGYTF.

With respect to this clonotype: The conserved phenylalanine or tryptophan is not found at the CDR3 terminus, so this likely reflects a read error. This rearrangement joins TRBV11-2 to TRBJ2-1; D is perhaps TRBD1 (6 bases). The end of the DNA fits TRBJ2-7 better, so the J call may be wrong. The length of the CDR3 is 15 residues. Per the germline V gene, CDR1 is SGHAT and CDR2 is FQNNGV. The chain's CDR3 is CASRSPRDTDNEQYL. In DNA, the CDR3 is TGTGCCAGCAGGTCGCCCCGGGACACCGACAATGAGCAGTACCTC.

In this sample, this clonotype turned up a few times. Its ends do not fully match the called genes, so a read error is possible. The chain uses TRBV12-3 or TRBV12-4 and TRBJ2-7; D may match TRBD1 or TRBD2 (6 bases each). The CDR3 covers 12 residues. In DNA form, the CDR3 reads TGTGCCAGCAGTTTAGAGGAACGGGGGCTCTGCTTC. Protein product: CASSLEERGLCF.

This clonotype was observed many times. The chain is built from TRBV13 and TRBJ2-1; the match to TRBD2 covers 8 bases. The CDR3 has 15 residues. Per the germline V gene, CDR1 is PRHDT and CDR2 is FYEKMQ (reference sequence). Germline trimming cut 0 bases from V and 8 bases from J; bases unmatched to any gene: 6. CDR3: CASSLGSLAGYEQFF. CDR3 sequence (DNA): TGTGCCAGCAGCTTAGGTTCGCTAGCGGGCTATGAGCAGTTCTTC.

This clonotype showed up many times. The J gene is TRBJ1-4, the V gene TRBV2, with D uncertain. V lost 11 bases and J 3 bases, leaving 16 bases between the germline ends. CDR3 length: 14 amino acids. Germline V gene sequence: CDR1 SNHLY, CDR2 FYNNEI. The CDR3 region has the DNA TGTGCCGCTTCCTCGGCAGGAGCTAATGAAAAACTGTTTTTT. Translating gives CAASSAGANEKLFF.

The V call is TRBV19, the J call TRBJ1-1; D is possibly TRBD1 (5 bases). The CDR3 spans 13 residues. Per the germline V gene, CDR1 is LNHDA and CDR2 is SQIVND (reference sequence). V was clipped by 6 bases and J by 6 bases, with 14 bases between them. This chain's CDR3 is CASSTTWGAEAFF. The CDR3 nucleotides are TGTGCCAGTAGCACCACGTGGGGGGCTGAAGCTTTCTTT.

The CDR3: CSARTGTQPQHF. The CDR3 DNA is TGCAGTGCTAGGACAGGAACGCAGCCCCAGCATTTT. The J gene is TRBJ1-5, the V gene TRBV20-1, with a tentative D call TRBD1 (6 bases). The CDR3 is 12 residues long. CDR1 and CDR2 from the germline V gene are DFQATT and SNEGSKA (reference sequence). Trimming stripped 3 bases from V and 7 bases from J, with 10 bases between.

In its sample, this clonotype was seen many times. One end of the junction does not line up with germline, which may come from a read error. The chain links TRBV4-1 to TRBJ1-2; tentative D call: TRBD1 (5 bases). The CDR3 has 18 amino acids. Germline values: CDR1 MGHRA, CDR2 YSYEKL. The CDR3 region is CASSQVVVGEGEPYGYTF. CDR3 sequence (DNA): TGTGCCAGCAGCCAAGTCGTAGTAGGTGAAGGGGAGCCGTATGGCTACACCTTC.

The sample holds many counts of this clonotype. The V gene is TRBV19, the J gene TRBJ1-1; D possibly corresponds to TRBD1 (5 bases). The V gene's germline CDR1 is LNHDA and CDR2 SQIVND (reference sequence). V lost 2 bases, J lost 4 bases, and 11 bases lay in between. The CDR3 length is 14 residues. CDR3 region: CASSIRGVGTEAFF. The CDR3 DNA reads TGTGCCAGTAGTATACGGGGGGTAGGCACTGAAGCTTTCTTT.

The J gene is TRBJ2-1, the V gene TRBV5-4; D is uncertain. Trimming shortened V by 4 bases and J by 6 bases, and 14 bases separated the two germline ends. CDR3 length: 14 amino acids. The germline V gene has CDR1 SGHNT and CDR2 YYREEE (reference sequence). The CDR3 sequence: CASSAVARTNEQFF. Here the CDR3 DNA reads TGTGCCAGCAGCGCGGTCGCTAGAACCAATGAGCAGTTCTTC.

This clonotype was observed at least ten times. CDR3 sequence (DNA): TGTGCCAGCAGCTTAAGCGGGGGGGTATCGAAGTACGGGGAGCTGTTTTTT. Its translation: CASSLSGGVSKYGELFF. The rearrangement joins TRBV11-1 to TRBJ2-2; 10 nucleotides line up with TRBD2. The CDR3 loop spans 17 amino acids. The germline V gene has CDR1 SGHAT and CDR2 FQDESV (reference sequence). V lost 2 bases, J lost 7 bases, and 10 bases stayed unmatched.

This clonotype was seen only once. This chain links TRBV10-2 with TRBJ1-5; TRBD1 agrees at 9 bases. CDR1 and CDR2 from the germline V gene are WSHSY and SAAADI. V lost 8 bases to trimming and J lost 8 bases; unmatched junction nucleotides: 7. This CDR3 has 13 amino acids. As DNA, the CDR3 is TGCGCCAGCGGGGACAGGGAGGTAAAGCCCCAGCATTTT. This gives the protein CASGDREVKPQHF.

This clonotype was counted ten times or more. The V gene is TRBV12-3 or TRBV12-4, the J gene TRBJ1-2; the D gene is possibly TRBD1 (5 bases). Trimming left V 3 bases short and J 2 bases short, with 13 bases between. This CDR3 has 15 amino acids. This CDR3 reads CASSFFWGGNYGYTF. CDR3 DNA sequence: TGTGCCAGCAGTTTTTTCTGGGGCGGGAACTATGGCTACACCTTC.

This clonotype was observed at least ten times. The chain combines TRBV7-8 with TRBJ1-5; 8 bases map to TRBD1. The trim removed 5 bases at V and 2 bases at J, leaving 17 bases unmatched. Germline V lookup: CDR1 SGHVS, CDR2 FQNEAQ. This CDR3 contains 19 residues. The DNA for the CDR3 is TGTGCCAGCAGCATAGGACAGGGCCTAATCTTTCTAGGCAATCAGCCCCAGCATTTT. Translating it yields CASSIGQGLIFLGNQPQHF.

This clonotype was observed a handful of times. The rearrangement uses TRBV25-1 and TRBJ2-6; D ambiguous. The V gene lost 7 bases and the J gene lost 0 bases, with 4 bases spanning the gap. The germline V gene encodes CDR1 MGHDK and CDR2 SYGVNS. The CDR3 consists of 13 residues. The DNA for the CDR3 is TGTGCCAGCAAATACTCTGGGGCCAACGTCCTGACTTTC. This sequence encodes CASKYSGANVLTF.

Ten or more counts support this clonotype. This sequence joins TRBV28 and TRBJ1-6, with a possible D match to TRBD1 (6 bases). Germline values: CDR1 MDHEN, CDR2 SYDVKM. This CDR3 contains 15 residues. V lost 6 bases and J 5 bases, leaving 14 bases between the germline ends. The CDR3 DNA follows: TGTGCCAGCAGCTTGTTGCAGGGGAATAATTCACCCCTCCACTTT. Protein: CASSLLQGNNSPLHF.

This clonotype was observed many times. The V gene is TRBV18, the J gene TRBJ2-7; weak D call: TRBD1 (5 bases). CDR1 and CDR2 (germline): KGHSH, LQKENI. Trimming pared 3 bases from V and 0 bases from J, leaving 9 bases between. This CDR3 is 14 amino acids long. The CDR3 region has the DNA TGTGCCAGCTCACCGGACATAAGCTCCTACGAGCAGTACTTC. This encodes CASSPDISSYEQYF. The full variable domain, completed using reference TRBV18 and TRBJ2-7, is NAGVMQNPRHLVRRRGQEARLRCSPMKGHSHVYWYRQLPEEGLKFMVYLQKENIIDESGMPKERFSAEFPKEGPSILRIQQVVRGDSAAYFCASSPDISSYEQYFGPGTRLTVT.

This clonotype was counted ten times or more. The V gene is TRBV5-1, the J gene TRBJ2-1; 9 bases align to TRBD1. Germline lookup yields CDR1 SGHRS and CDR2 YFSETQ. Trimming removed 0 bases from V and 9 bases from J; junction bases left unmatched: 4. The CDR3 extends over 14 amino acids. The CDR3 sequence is CASSLEQGAGEQFF. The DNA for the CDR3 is TGCGCCAGCAGCTTGGAACAGGGGGCTGGTGAGCAGTTCTTC.

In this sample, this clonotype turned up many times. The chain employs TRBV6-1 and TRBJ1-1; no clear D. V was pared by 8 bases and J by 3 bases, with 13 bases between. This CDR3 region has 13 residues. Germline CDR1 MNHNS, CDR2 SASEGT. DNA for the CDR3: TGTGCCAGCCAGCCTGGGAGGGACACTGAAGCTTTCTTT. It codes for CASQPGRDTEAFF.

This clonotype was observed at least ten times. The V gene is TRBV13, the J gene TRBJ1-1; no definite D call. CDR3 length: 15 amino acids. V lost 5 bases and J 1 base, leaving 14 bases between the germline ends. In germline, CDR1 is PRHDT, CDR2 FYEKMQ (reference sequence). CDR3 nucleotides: TGTGCCAGCAGCCCAACCGTGGGCGAGAACACTGAAGCTTTCTTT. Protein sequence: CASSPTVGENTEAFF.

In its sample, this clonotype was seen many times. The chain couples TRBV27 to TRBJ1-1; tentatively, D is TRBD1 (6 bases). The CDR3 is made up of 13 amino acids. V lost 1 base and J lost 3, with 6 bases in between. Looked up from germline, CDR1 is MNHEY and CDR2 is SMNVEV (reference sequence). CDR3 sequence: CASSLWTDTEAFF. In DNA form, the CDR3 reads TGTGCCAGCAGTTTATGGACAGACACTGAAGCTTTCTTT.

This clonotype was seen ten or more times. Here the CDR3 reads CASSGSTGYGGYTF. CDR3 nucleotide sequence: TGTGCCAGCAGCGGGAGCACAGGGTATGGTGGCTACACCTTC. The J gene is TRBJ1-2, the V gene TRBV7-9, with a possible D match to TRBD1 (6 bases). The germline V gene encodes CDR1 SEHNR and CDR2 FQNEAQ (reference sequence). The CDR3 is 14 residues long. Trimming cost V 5 bases and J 7 bases, with 17 bases left between them.

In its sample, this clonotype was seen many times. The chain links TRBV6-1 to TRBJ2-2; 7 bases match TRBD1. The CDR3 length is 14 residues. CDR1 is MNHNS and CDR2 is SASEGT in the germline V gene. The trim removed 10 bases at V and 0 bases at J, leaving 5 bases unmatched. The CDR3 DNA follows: TGTGCCACCGAGACAGGGTCGAACACCGGGGAGCTGTTTTTT. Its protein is CATETGSNTGELFF.

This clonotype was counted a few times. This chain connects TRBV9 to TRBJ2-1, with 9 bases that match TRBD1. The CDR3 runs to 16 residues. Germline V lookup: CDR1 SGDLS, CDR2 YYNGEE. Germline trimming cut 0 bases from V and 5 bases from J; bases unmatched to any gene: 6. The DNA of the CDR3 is TGTGCCAGCAGCGTAGAGGGGACAGGGCTCAACAATGAGCAGTTCTTC. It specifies CASSVEGTGLNNEQFF.

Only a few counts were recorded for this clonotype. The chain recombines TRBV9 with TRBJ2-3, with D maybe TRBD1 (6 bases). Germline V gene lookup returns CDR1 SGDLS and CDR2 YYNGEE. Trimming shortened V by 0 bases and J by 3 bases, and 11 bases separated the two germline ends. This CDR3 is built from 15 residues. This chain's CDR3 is CASSVVQGRTDTQYF. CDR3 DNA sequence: TGTGCCAGCAGCGTAGTACAGGGTAGGACAGATACGCAGTATTTT.

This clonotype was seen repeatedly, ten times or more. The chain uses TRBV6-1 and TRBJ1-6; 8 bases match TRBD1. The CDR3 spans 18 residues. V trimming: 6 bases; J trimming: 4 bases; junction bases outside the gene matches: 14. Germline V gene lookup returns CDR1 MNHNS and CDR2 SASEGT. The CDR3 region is CASRGPGQVHRYNSPLHF. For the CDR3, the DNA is TGTGCCAGCAGAGGTCCGGGACAGGTCCATCGATATAATTCACCCCTCCACTTT.

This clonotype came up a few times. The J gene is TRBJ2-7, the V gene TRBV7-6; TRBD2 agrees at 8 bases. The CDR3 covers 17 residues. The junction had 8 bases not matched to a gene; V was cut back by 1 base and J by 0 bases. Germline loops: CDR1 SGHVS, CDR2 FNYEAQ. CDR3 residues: CASSLVISGAFSYEQYF. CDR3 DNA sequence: TGTGCCAGCAGCTTAGTTATTAGCGGGGCCTTCTCCTACGAGCAGTACTTC.